The 12 T cell receptor beta chains below were found in one sample sequenced in a study of CD8+ T cells in alopecia areata. cDNA prepared by RNA extraction and subsequent reverse transcription served as the template for sequencing. The method was immunoSEQ multiplex PCR; TCRdb's version includes in-frame clones alone and lacks a portion of them. The sample has some 170,000 clones; 67% are singletons. The starting material was CD8+ T cells sorted from blood, obtained at week 0. These receptor sequences come from a human donor with alopecia areata.

The rearrangement uses TRBV9 and TRBJ1-2, with D possibly matching TRBD1 (5 bases). Deletions cut 4 bases from V and 6 bases from J, with 13 bases between. The CDR3 covers 13 residues. Germline CDR1 reads SGDLS; CDR2 reads YYNGEE. The DNA for the CDR3 is TGTGCCAGCAGCACCGAGTTCAGGGATGGCTACACCTTC. As protein: CASSTEFRDGYTF.

The CDR3 sequence is CSVESGRLAGGRFTDTQYF. The DNA for the CDR3 is TGCAGCGTTGAATCGGGGCGACTAGCGGGGGGGCGTTTCACAGATACGCAGTATTTT. V usage is TRBV29-1 and J usage is TRBJ2-3; TRBD2 matches at 14 bases. With V trimmed by 2 bases and J by 2 bases, 12 bases remained unmatched. Germline assignment: CDR1 SQVTM and CDR2 ANQGSEA. The CDR3 runs 19 residues.

The chain links TRBV7-9 to TRBJ2-5; D unclear. The length of the CDR3 is 13 residues. Trimming took 5 bases from V and 0 from J, leaving 7 bases between them. From germline, CDR1 is SEHNR and CDR2 FQNEAQ (reference sequence). In nucleotides, the CDR3 is TGTGCCAGCAGCGTAGGGTACCAAGAGACCCAGTACTTC. Its protein product is CASSVGYQETQYF. The full variable domain, with the rest looked up from reference TRBV7-9 and TRBJ2-5, is DTGVSQNPRHKITKRGQNVTFRCDPISEHNRLYWYRQTLGQGPEFLTYFQNEAQLEKSRLLSDRFSAERPKGSFSTLEIQRTEQGDSAMYLCASSVGYQETQYFGPGTRLLVL.

The J gene is TRBJ2-3, the V gene TRBV27; 7 nucleotides agree with TRBD2. V was pared by 3 bases and J by 5 bases, with 5 bases of the junction left unmatched. Germline-derived CDR1 and CDR2 are MNHEY and SMNVEV (reference sequence). The CDR3 is 14 amino acids. The CDR3 reads CASSFRGRVDTQYF. The CDR3 DNA reads TGTGCCAGCAGTTTTCGGGGGAGGGTAGATACGCAGTATTTT.

The genes are TRBV6-6 and TRBJ1-1; a possible D gene is TRBD1 (6 bases). This CDR3 is built from 13 residues. Trimming left V 6 bases short and J 3 bases short, with 11 bases between. Germline V gene sequence: CDR1 MNHNY, CDR2 SVGAGI (reference sequence). The CDR3 coding sequence is TGTGCCAGCAGCGCAGGGGTTTACACTGAAGCTTTCTTT. Translation: CASSAGVYTEAFF.

The rearrangement uses TRBV7-2 and TRBJ1-2; no reliable D call. CDR1 and CDR2 (germline): SGHTA, FQGNSA. V was clipped by 3 bases and J by 2 bases, with 22 bases between them. The CDR3 totals 18 residues. The CDR3 DNA reads as TGTGCCAGCAGCTTGGACTCTTCAGCGGGATGGGGAAACTATGGCTACACCTTC. Residues: CASSLDSSAGWGNYGYTF.

J is TRBJ1-5 and V is TRBV7-9; no firm D call. Germline V lookup: CDR1 SEHNR, CDR2 FQNEAQ (reference sequence). This CDR3 region has 12 residues. V shed 1 base and J shed 6 bases, with 4 bases lying between them. The CDR3, as DNA: TGTGCCAGCAGCTTAGGTACTCAGCCCCAGCATTTT. The encoded protein is CASSLGTQPQHF.

V and J are TRBV6-9 and TRBJ2-7, with TRBD1 matching over 7 bases. The CDR3 has 13 residues. After removal of 6 bases from V and 3 bases from J, the junction contained 5 bases not matched to a gene. Germline-derived CDR1 and CDR2 are MNHGY and SVAAGI. The CDR3 protein is CASRRRQGYEQYF. CDR3 in DNA: TGTGCCAGCAGACGGAGACAGGGCTACGAGCAGTACTTC.

This chain uses TRBV30 with TRBJ1-1, with D possibly TRBD1 on 6 matching bases. CDR3 length: 13 amino acids. V lost 3 bases to trimming and J lost 1 base, with 9 bases between them. CDR1 is GTSNPN and CDR2 is SVGIG in the germline V gene (reference sequence). CDR3 loop: CAWSLGGNTEAFF. The CDR3 coding sequence is TGTGCCTGGAGCCTAGGGGGGAACACTGAAGCTTTCTTT.

This chain joins TRBV6-1 and TRBJ1-2; TRBD1 is a possible D gene (6 bases). Germline V gives CDR1 MNHNS, CDR2 SASEGT. The CDR3 contains 16 residues. Trimming left V 4 bases short and J 2 bases short, with 17 bases between. The CDR3 nucleotides are TGTGCCAGCAGTGTGGGGAGGACAGCTCCGAACTATGGCTACACCTTC. It encodes CASSVGRTAPNYGYTF.

This clone occurred a few times. This sequence joins TRBV4-1 and TRBJ2-2; 7 positions match TRBD1. The trim removed 6 bases at V and 3 bases at J, leaving 7 bases unmatched. This CDR3 has 15 residues. Germline assignment: CDR1 MGHRA and CDR2 YSYEKL. The CDR3 nucleotides read TGCGCCAGCAGTTCCGAACAGGGGTACACCGGGGAGCTGTTTTTT. Protein product: CASSSEQGYTGELFF.

This chain connects TRBV29-1 to TRBJ1-2; 7 bases are shared with TRBD1. This CDR3 comprises 13 residues. The junction had 9 bases not matched to a gene; V was cut back by 3 bases and J by 8 bases. CDR1 and CDR2 from the germline V gene are SQVTM and ANQGSEA. CDR3 sequence (DNA): TGCAGCGTTGAGGGGAGACAGGGACACGGCTACACCTTC. This translates into CSVEGRQGHGYTF.